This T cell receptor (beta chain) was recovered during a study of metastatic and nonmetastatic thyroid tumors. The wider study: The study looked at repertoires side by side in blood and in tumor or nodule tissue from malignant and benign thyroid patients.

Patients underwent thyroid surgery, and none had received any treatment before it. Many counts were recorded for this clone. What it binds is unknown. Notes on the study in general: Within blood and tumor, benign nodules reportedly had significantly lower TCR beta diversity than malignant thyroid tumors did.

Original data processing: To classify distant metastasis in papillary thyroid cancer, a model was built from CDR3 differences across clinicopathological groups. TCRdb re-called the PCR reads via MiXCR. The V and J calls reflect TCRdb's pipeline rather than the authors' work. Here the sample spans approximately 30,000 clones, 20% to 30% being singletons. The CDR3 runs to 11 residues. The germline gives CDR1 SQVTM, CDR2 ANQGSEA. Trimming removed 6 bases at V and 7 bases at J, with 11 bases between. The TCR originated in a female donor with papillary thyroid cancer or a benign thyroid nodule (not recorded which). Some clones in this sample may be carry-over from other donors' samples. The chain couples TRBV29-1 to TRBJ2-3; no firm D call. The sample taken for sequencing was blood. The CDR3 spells CSVVTGYTQYF. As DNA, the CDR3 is TGCAGCGTCGTGACCGGGTATACGCAGTATTTT.